This T cell receptor beta chain stems from a study of blood T cell repertoires in COVID-19. As for the study in general: Samples representing acute and convalescent COVID-19 were sourced from the United States, Italy and Spain.

CDR3 size: 18 residues. V dropped 2 bases and J dropped 1; count of bases not matched to a gene: 11. Looked up from germline, CDR1 is SGHRS and CDR2 is YFSETQ. In the study's own analysis: Amplification with reference gene primers provided the estimates of nucleated cell counts. Measured with immunoSEQ multiplex PCR; TCRdb has only the in-frame clones, and not every one. From that table come the V and J calls and clone size; the DNA was used to work out D and trimming. Of over 60,000 clones listed, roughly 71% are singletons. Seattle-derived patients entered the study during active infection and were followed longitudinally. This clone was counted a few times.

Sequenced sample: peripheral blood. This rearrangement joins TRBV5-1 to TRBJ2-2; 7 nucleotides match TRBD1. This TCR derives from a man aged 60-69 years with COVID-19, enrolled during active disease. The CDR3 nucleotides are TGCGCCAGCAGCTTTATTCGACAGGGTTTGGAGAACACCGGGGAGCTGTTTTTT. Protein sequence: CASSFIRQGLENTGELFF. Together with reference TRBV5-1 and TRBJ2-2, the CDR3 gives the full variable domain: KAGVTQTPRYLIKTRGQQVTLSCSPISGHRSVSWYQQTPGQGLQFLFEYFSETQRNKGNFPGRFSGRQFSNSRSEMNVSTLELGDSALYLCASSFIRQGLENTGELFFGEGSRLTVL.